Below, 3 T cell receptor beta chains from the same sample are listed, as sequenced in a study of CD8 T cells in ankylosing spondylitis. Whole-study results and caveats: There was a TCR beta motif, made of 7 to 9 highly homologous variants, that appeared characteristic of ankylosing spondylitis blood.

Their antigen targets remain unknown. TCRdb reanalysed the 5' RACE reads using MiXCR and keeps one entry per CDR3 protein. The table shows fewer than 400,000 distinct CDR3 sequences, with roughly 8% occurring only once. The sequenced sample consisted of blood, either unsorted or a sorted T cell fraction (not recorded which). These receptors were collected from a male donor with ankylosing spondylitis.

Many counts were recorded for this clonotype. The genes are TRBV12-3 or TRBV12-4 and TRBJ1-5; D is possibly TRBD1 (6 bases). The CDR3 extends over 14 amino acids. V dropped 6 bases and J dropped 7 bases, with 16 bases sitting between them. CDR3 coding DNA: TGTGCCAGCAGCCTTAACAGGGATGAACAGCCCCAGCATTTT. Its translation: CASSLNRDEQPQHF.

This clonotype was seen at least ten times. V usage is TRBV5-1 and J usage is TRBJ1-5; D is unresolved. This CDR3 contains 13 residues. CDR1 SGHRS and CDR2 YFSETQ come from the germline V gene. V dropped 0 bases and J dropped 6 bases, with 7 bases sitting between them. The CDR3 nucleotides read TGCGCCAGCAGCTTGGCCATTGGTCAGCCCCAGCATTTT. Amino acid sequence: CASSLAIGQPQHF.

In this sample, this clonotype turned up a few times. This chain uses TRBV7-6 with TRBJ2-2, with D hard to call. Germline V lookup: CDR1 SGHVS, CDR2 FNYEAQ. The V end lost 5 bases, the J end lost 5 bases, and 12 bases lay between the germline ends. This CDR3 region has 14 residues. The CDR3 here is CASSNGVRTGELFF. CDR3 nucleotide sequence: TGTGCCAGCAGCAACGGAGTCAGGACCGGGGAGCTGTTTTTT.